The source of this TCR beta chain is a study of HIV-infected patients and healthy controls. In TCRdb, the 5' RACE reads were re-called with MiXCR into one record per CDR3 protein. The profile shows around 67,000 distinct CDR3 sequences, approximately 15% of them singletons. Germline values: CDR1 MNHEY, CDR2 SVGAGI. V was shortened by 8 bases and J by 9 bases, with 32 bases between the two germline ends. The length of the CDR3 is 18 residues. Sample: CD4+ T cells from blood. V usage is TRBV6-5 and J usage is TRBJ2-1; D is perhaps TRBD2 (7 bases). The source of this sequence is a human donor in good health. The CDR3 sequence is CASSFRCAGAGSKCEQFF. For the CDR3, the DNA is TGTGCCAGCTCGTTTCGATGCGCGGGGGCAGGGAGTAAGTGTGAGCAGTTCTTC.